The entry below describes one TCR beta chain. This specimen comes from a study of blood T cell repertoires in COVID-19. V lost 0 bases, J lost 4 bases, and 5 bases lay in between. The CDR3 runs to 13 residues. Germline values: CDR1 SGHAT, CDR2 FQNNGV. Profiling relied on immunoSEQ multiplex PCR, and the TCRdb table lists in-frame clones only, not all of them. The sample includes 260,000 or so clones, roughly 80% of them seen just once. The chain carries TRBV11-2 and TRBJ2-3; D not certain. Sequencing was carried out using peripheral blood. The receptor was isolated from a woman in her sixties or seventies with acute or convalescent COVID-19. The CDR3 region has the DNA TGTGCCAGCAGCTTAGATATTGCAGATACGCAGTATTTT. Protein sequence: CASSLDIADTQYF.